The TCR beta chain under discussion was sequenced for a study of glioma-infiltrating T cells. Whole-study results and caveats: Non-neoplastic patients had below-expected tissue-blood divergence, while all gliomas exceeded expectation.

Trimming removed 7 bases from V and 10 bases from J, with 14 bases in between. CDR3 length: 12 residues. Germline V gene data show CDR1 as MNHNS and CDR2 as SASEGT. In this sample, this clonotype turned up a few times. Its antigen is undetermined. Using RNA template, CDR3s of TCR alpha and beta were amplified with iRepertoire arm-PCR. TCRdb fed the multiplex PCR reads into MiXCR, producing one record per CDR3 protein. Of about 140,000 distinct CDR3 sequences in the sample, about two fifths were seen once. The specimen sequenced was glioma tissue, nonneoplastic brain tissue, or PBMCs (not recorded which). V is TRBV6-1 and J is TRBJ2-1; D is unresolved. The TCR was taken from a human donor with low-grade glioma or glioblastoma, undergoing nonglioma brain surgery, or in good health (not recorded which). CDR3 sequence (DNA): TGTGCCAGCACCCCCCAGGTTGGCGAGCAGTTCTTC. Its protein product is CASTPQVGEQFF.